The sequence of this T cell receptor (beta chain) was determined in a study of blood T cell repertoires in COVID-19. Study details: Specimens from acute and convalescent COVID-19 originated in the United States, Italy and Spain. In each case, the material was cDNA or gDNA derived from T cells, B-cell-depleted T cells, or PBMCs.

Original handling: Amplified reference gene primers provided the basis for estimating nucleated cell counts. TCRdb's table, derived via immunoSEQ multiplex PCR, lists solely in-frame clones and lacks some. V, J and clone size were drawn from that table, and D and trimming were deduced from the DNA. In the table there are about 250,000 clones, approximately 85% of which are singletons. The CDR3 consists of 13 residues. V was clipped by 4 bases and J by 0 bases, with 6 bases between them. Germline CDR1 is LGHNT and CDR2 is FRNRAP. The genes are TRBV12-5 and TRBJ1-1; D remains ambiguous. The clonotype comes from a man aged 50 to 59 with acute or convalescent COVID-19. The sequenced sample was peripheral blood. The CDR3 sequence is CASGSQLNTEAFF. CDR3 sequence (DNA): TGTGCTAGTGGTTCCCAGTTGAACACTGAAGCTTTCTTT.